The T cell receptor beta chain described here comes from a study of identical twins. With 6 bases removed from V and 4 bases from J, the gap between germline ends came to 17 bases. The CDR3 totals 15 residues. TCRdb processed the 5' RACE reads anew with MiXCR; each CDR3 protein has one entry. The table lists approximately 500,000 distinct CDR3 sequences, 20% to 30% of them singletons. A further study also used this sample, focusing on T cells expressing NK-cell markers. That report notes: Sorted CD3+CD56-NKG2C+, CD3+CD56+NKG2C- and CD3+CD56+NKG2C+ T cells were the source of the TCR beta repertoires. Most of the eight sequenced donors tested HCMV-seropositive; one tested seronegative. The sorts in several experiments were restricted to alpha-beta TCR T cells by an anti-gamma-delta TCR antibody.

The sequence derives from a woman aged 18-29 years in good health. Sequenced: CD4+ T cells sorted from blood. This chain connects TRBV12-3 or TRBV12-4 to TRBJ2-3; D gene ambiguous. CDR3: CASSSFRWKADTQYF. The DNA of the CDR3 is TGTGCCAGCAGCTCTTTCCGGTGGAAGGCAGATACGCAGTATTTT.